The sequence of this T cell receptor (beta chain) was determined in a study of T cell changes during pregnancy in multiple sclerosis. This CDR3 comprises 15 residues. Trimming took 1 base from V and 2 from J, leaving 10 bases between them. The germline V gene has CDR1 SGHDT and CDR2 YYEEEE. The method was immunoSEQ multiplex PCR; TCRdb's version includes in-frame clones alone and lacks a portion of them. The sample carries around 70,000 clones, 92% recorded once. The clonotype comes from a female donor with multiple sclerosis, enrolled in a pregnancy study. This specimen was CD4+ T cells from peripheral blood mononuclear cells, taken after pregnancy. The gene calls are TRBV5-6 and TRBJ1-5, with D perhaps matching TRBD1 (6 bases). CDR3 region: CASSLTGSGNQPQHF. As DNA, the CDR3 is TGTGCCAGCAGCTTGACAGGGTCAGGCAATCAGCCCCAGCATTTT.